One T cell receptor (beta chain) is described in this entry. This clone was seen a handful of times. Its antigen remains unidentified. No qualities accompany the bases; no much larger clone lies one base away. The data stem from a study of cytomegalovirus exposure and HLA in healthy donors (dated 2017 in TCRdb). Context from the whole study: An earlier analysis of several hundred of the donors reported 276 Gb of sequence data and 120 million or so unique TCR beta sequences from about 179 million T cells. About 280 gigabases of sequencing data and some 85 million unique TCR sequences were included in an early release covering several hundred HLA-typed donors. Of the 398 genotyped donors, approximately 83% fell in the genetic ancestry cluster associated with self-reported Caucasian donors. The study aimed to test whether signatures of past pathogen exposure could be identified by cataloging public T cell receptors. The T cell repertoires of some 700 subjects were profiled by immunosequencing and related to cytomegalovirus serostatus. Besides the first cohort of 550 to 750 subjects, a separate validation cohort made up of about 120 different subjects was used. High-throughput TCR immunosequencing, statistical association of individual TCRs with disease status, and machine learning were combined to predict cytomegalovirus infection status. A later analysis re-examined previously published TCR beta repertoires from just over 650 donors and added high-resolution HLA genotyping to investigate patterns of TCR occurrence. Rather than drawing on any new phenotypic data, the later analysis identified candidate immune exposures from TCR beta sequences and the way those sequences occurred across donors. An earlier analysis of around 580 of the donors used high-throughput TCR beta sequencing to judge whether each TCR beta V gene segment behaved as functional or pseudogenic. Donor age, sex, ethnicity and CMV serostatus were compiled together with the repertoire data. Genome-wide SNP genotypes for about 65% of the roughly 670 donors were used in a later genetic analysis, which treated that subset as a discovery cohort. Every discovery cohort repertoire had been produced on one sequencing platform. HLA typing included class I and class II loci at four-digit resolution. Typing coverage varied by locus: about 629-640 donors for A, B, C, DRB1 and DQB1; approximately 500 for DQA1; approximately 610 for DPA1; around 490 for DPB1. Five DR-DQ haplotypes were handled as single units for association and clustering, since linkage in the cohort was strong. Among around 400 genotyped donors of the cohort, an average of roughly 230,000 unique TCR beta nucleotide sequences was sequenced per donor, of which roughly 17% were non-productive. General findings and caveats noted by the study authors: The 87-base-pair reads could not distinguish some IMGT-functional V segments, including TRBV6-2 and TRBV6-3, so those segments were excluded. In a later analysis, several top co-occurrence clusters were reported to appear linked to parvovirus B19, influenza, CMV and Epstein-Barr virus. A later analysis associated around 16,000 TCR beta sequences with specific HLA alleles at a false discovery rate of 0.05. Immune exposure information for the cohort was limited to CMV serostatus. Correlated functional status among segregating V segments might be attributable to linkage disequilibrium, but an unknown experimental factor could not be ruled out. In a later analysis, HLA-associated TCR beta chains showed more clonal expansion and lower generation probabilities than non-associated chains that were equally common. In an earlier analysis of 587 of the donors, most TCR beta V segments appeared in productive rearrangements about 90% or about 30% of the time, broadly matching IMGT annotations. Cytomegalovirus status was reported to be diagnosed by the classifier with high specificity and sensitivity in both the original and validation cohorts. This cohort had only TCR beta chains sequenced, and the lack of alpha or paired-chain data limited which features could be detected. Assigning TCR associations to individual alleles was difficult when HLA alleles, especially DR and DQ, strongly co-occurred. An association between a missense DCLRE1C variant and V-gene and J-gene trimming of TCR beta chains was found in a later genetic analysis and replicated in an independent cohort. Most TCR sequences were observed very rarely across donors, whereas some public TCRs were present in many individuals. In a later analysis, most CMV-associated TCR beta chains were found to appear HLA-restricted, with HLA associations seemingly driven largely by CMV exposure. The sequencing pipeline was judged likely to have produced a cluster of highly shared sequence variants as a technical artifact. A later analysis found that TCR association rates varied across HLA loci, with DRB1 alleles showing the most associated TCRs and HLA-C alleles the fewest. Because counts were too low, some 16 rarely observed V segments, including chromosome 9 orphons, were excluded from the earlier analysis of some 590 of the donors. A total of some 180 TCR beta chains were listed by the study as associated with cytomegalovirus. According to a later genetic analysis, donors in an Asian-associated ancestry cluster had fewer N-insertions in productive TCRs than the roughly 660-donor mean. Sequencing depth was assumed to be roughly uniform across donors in the presence/absence analyses, though that assumption may not hold. In vitro tests confirmed that a few of the cytomegalovirus-associated TCR beta chains recognize cytomegalovirus antigens. Because HLA typing was missing for some donors at each locus, association tests included only the typed subset. It was suggested by the authors that the approach could potentially be generalized to other disease states and immunological phenotypes. A further reported finding was that TCR beta sequences accurately predicted the HLA-A and HLA-B alleles for most subjects in the first cohort.

The cohort was made up of about 610 healthy bone marrow donors. All cohort members were sampled while nominally healthy, although unrecorded immune exposures were likely present. The donor was CMV seronegative and belonged to the group of 352 seronegative cohort members. Each donor provided a peripheral blood sample, and peripheral blood mononuclear cells were used for TCR beta sequencing. Genomic DNA was extracted from the blood cell samples with the Qiagen DNeasy Blood Extraction Kit. Libraries were constructed by the immunoSEQ multiplex PCR assay. For the multiplex PCR, a mixture combining 60 forward primers for TCR Vbeta segments and 13 reverse primers for TCR Jbeta segments was used. The CDR3 region of rearranged TCR beta genes was amplified from genomic DNA with a multiplex PCR assay. The Illumina HiSeq System was used to sequence the amplified TCR beta libraries as 87-base-pair reads. Under the source paper's analysis protocol: A later analysis counted some 80 million unique TCR beta chains across the 670 or so repertoires, and some 12 million of these chains were shared by at least two donors. To remove PCR and sequencing errors, raw reads were error-corrected and collapsed into unique sequences using a nearest-neighbor algorithm that merged closely related sequences. CDR3 sequences were aligned to IMGT reference sequences to assign V, D and J gene segments. For a sequence to be retained, a match of at least six nucleotides to both a V gene segment and a J gene segment was required. Rearrangements were called productive when the CDR3 lacked stop codons and stayed in frame with V and J; all others were non-productive. Following IMGT convention, CDR3 was defined as the stretch from the second conserved V-encoded cysteine up to the conserved J-encoded phenylalanine. The earlier analysis of a few hundred of the donors excluded any sequence lacking an unambiguous match to a single V gene segment. In an earlier analysis of around 590 of the donors, a V segment was called functional when productive rearrangements were above 56.7%, and segregating when the standard deviation between donors exceeded 5%. To diagnose cytomegalovirus status from the catalog of TCR beta chain sequences, a statistical classification framework was built. A later analysis assigned V and J genes by comparing TCR nucleotide sequences with IMGT/GENE-DB human TR gene sequences. The TCRdist pipeline was used in a later analysis to assign CDR3 sequences and most-parsimonious VDJ recombination scenarios. In a later analysis, every TCR beta chain was defined by the combination of its CDR3 amino acid sequence and its V-gene family, and reads without a unique V-gene family were dropped. To address suspected cross-contamination and a sequencing artifact, a later analysis removed a few hundred highly shared, low-generation-probability nucleotide sequences. A later analysis calculated a clonal expansion index for each public chain from normalized within-repertoire ranks of inferred template counts. In a later analysis, generation probabilities were computed with a VDJ recombination model fitted to out-of-frame rearrangements, and the resulting probabilities were checked against IGoR. A later analysis scored TCR-TCR, TCR-HLA and TCR-CMV co-occurrence with hypergeometric tests, applying a repertoire-size bias correction to TCR pairs. False discovery rates were estimated in a later analysis by permuting HLA or CMV assignments 20 times. A later analysis grouped co-occurring TCRs with DBSCAN, adding TCRdist sequence similarity when clustering within HLA-allele-positive subsets. Repertoires with fewer than 30,000 or more than 120,000 public chains, plus five repertoires with anomalous nucleotide sharing, were excluded from co-occurrence clustering. TCRdb mirrors the immuneACCESS table, restricted to in-frame sequences. Some clones are absent from its copies; in checked studies, under half trace to an unresolved V gene, and the reason for the others is unknown. The DNA was the basis for D and trimming; V, J and clone size are from that table. The sample contains 130,000 or so clones, around 70% of them found a single time. The ten largest account for 6% to 8% of the sample.

CDR1 and CDR2 are read off the germline V gene (reference sequence) as MNHNY and SVGAGI. Trimmed from V: 5 bases; trimmed from J: 6 bases; junction bases lacking a gene match: 13. The CDR3 runs 16 residues from the cysteine to the phenylalanine. Solely the CDR3 DNA is kept, with 48 bases framed from the first base. This chain is built from TRBV6-6 and TRBJ2-3, with 8 bases aligning to TRBD2. The sequence was collected from a male donor in good health and CMV-seronegative. Sequenced input: PBMCs. This receptor carries the CDR3 CASSPTRAGAGDTQYF. The DNA sequence is given as TGTGCCAGCAGTCCAACTCGAGCGGGGGCGGGTGATACGCAGTATTTT.